These 18 T cell receptor beta chains were all obtained from the same sample, sequenced in a study of Ad26.COV2.S vaccination and SARS-CoV-2 variants. Profiled with immunoSEQ multiplex PCR; TCRdb holds only in-frame clones, not every one. The sample has some 390,000 clones, approximately 90% seen once. The treatment was: around 19 received Ad26.COV2.S at low or high dose, single or two shots; roughly five received placebo; per-sample allocation not given. The study sampled participants on day 63 after the first vaccine or placebo injection. The sequences come from peripheral blood, collected in a trial of Ad26.COV2.S vaccine versus placebo. Receptor source: a person aged 18 to 65 who received the Ad26.COV2.S COVID-19 vaccine or a placebo.

This clone was picked up one time. The CDR3 protein is CASSLRDRGADTQYF. CDR3 DNA sequence: TGTGCCAGCAGTTTACGGGACAGGGGCGCAGATACGCAGTATTTT. This rearrangement joins TRBV27 to TRBJ2-3, with 10 bases lining up with TRBD1. Germline V gives CDR1 MNHEY, CDR2 SMNVEV (reference sequence). The CDR3 runs to 15 residues. V was clipped by 2 bases and J by 4 bases; unmatched bases: 3.

V is TRBV2 and J is TRBJ1-2, with TRBD1 matching over 7 bases. Trimming at V came to 4 bases and at J to 2 bases, leaving 4 bases not matched to a gene. Germline V gene sequence: CDR1 SNHLY, CDR2 FYNNEI. The CDR3 runs 14 residues. CDR3: CASSGVTGNYGYTF. The CDR3 DNA is TGTGCCAGCAGTGGGGTGACAGGGAACTATGGCTACACCTTC.

DNA of the CDR3: TGTGCCAGCAGTCCCGACAGGGGAAATAGCAATCAGCCCCAGCATTTT. Its protein product is CASSPDRGNSNQPQHF. V is TRBV27 and J is TRBJ1-5; 8 nucleotides line up with TRBD1. The CDR3 is made up of 16 amino acids. Germline CDR1 MNHEY, CDR2 SMNVEV (reference sequence). V trimming: 5 bases; J trimming: 0 bases; junction bases outside the gene matches: 6.

The V gene is TRBV28, the J gene TRBJ1-2; 8 bases line up with TRBD1. Looked up from germline, CDR1 is MDHEN and CDR2 is SYDVKM. The CDR3 covers 15 residues. J gave up 0 bases and V 5 bases, and 5 bases lay outside the gene matches. CDR3 sequence reads: CASSTGQGANYGYTF. In DNA form, the CDR3 reads TGTGCCAGCAGTACCGGACAGGGAGCTAACTATGGCTACACCTTC.

V usage is TRBV27 and J usage is TRBJ2-1; D unresolved. Germline assignment: CDR1 MNHEY and CDR2 SMNVEV (reference sequence). The CDR3 is 14 residues long. Trimming pared 5 bases from V and 10 bases from J, leaving 18 bases between. This CDR3 is CASSPPGLEAEQFF. The CDR3 bases are TGTGCCAGCAGTCCGCCGGGCCTCGAGGCAGAGCAGTTCTTC.

This clone was counted a single time. The chain joins TRBV20-1 to TRBJ2-2; D is perhaps TRBD1 or TRBD2 (5 bases each). Deletions cut 3 bases from V and 6 bases from J, with 11 bases between. CDR1 and CDR2 from the germline V gene are DFQATT and SNEGSKA (reference sequence). This CDR3 contains 13 residues. Here the CDR3 DNA reads TGCAGTGCTAGTTACGGGACGTCCGGGGAGCTGTTTTTT. As protein: CSASYGTSGELFF.

The chain combines TRBV11-1 with TRBJ2-1, with 10 bases identical to TRBD2. This CDR3 contains 14 residues. J was trimmed by 9 bases and V by 1 base; bases with no gene match: 3. The germline V gene has CDR1 SGHAT and CDR2 FQDESV (reference sequence). The CDR3 region has the DNA TGTGCCAGCAGCTTAGGGCTAGCGGGAGTTGAGCAGTTCTTC. Protein sequence: CASSLGLAGVEQFF.

The rearrangement uses TRBV10-3 and TRBJ2-2; D might be TRBD1 (7 bases). V lost 6 bases to trimming and J lost 0 bases, with 8 bases between them. The length of the CDR3 is 14 residues. Germline values: CDR1 ENHRY, CDR2 SYGVKD. The CDR3 DNA reads as TGTGCCATCAGCAGGGGGGCGAACACCGGGGAGCTGTTTTTT. This translates into CAISRGANTGELFF.

This clone was observed a few times. The V call is TRBV15, the J call TRBJ1-1; D unclear. The germline V gene encodes CDR1 LNHNV and CDR2 YYDKDF (reference sequence). V was cut by 5 bases and J by 0 bases, with 7 bases left in between. This CDR3 region has 13 residues. The chain's CDR3 is CATSYTMNTEAFF. The CDR3 DNA reads as TGTGCCACCAGCTATACCATGAACACTGAAGCTTTCTTT.

The chain uses TRBV6-1 and TRBJ2-3; D not resolved. This CDR3 comprises 15 residues. Germline V lookup: CDR1 MNHNS, CDR2 SASEGT. The germline V and J ends were trimmed by 3 bases and 0 bases, with 10 bases remaining between them. CDR3 sequence (DNA): TGTGCCAGCAGTGACCTTGGTGCTAGCACAGATACGCAGTATTTT. This codes for CASSDLGASTDTQYF.

This clone was seen a single time. The chain links TRBV18 to TRBJ1-6; weak D call: TRBD1 (5 bases). Between the trimmed V and J ends, which lost 2 bases and 13 bases, there was a span of 12 bases. The germline CDR1 and CDR2 sequences are KGHSH and LQKENI. The length of the CDR3 is 13 residues. The DNA of the CDR3 is TGTGCCAGCTCACCATCGGGACGGTCTCCCCTCCACTTT. Its translation is CASSPSGRSPLHF.

This clone was counted once. The rearrangement uses TRBV28 and TRBJ1-1; D not resolved. In germline, CDR1 is MDHEN, CDR2 SYDVKM. The CDR3 sequence is 13 residues long. Between the trimmed V and J ends, which lost 8 bases and 6 bases, there was a span of 16 bases. The CDR3 protein is CASFRGAAAEAFF. As DNA, the CDR3 is TGTGCCAGCTTCCGGGGAGCCGCAGCTGAAGCTTTCTTT.

This clone came up a few times. The genes are TRBV18 and TRBJ2-3; D may be TRBD1 (6 bases). The CDR3 is 13 residues long. Germline lookup yields CDR1 KGHSH and CDR2 LQKENI. The germline V and J ends were trimmed by 6 bases and 6 bases, with 13 bases remaining between them. CDR3 region: CASSEGVIDTQYF. The CDR3 bases are TGTGCCAGCTCCGAGGGGGTTATCGATACGCAGTATTTT.

This chain connects TRBV2 to TRBJ2-7, with D possibly being TRBD1 (5 bases). The CDR3 is 12 amino acids. Trimming took off 5 bases at V and 7 bases at J, with 12 bases between the two ends. Germline CDR1 reads SNHLY; CDR2 reads FYNNEI. The CDR3 here is CASSRQPSEQYF. In DNA form, the CDR3 reads TGTGCCAGCAGTAGACAGCCTTCGGAGCAGTACTTC.

This clone appeared once. J is TRBJ2-3 and V is TRBV5-6, with 7 bases identical to TRBD2. V dropped 4 bases and J dropped 0; count of bases not matched to a gene: 17. Per the germline V gene, CDR1 is SGHDT and CDR2 is YYEEEE. The CDR3 is 19 residues long. The CDR3 nucleotides read TGTGCCAGCAGCGAGCTGGGGCTAGCGGAGGTCCGAAGCACAGATACGCAGTATTTT. Translating gives CASSELGLAEVRSTDTQYF.

The chain couples TRBV7-6 to TRBJ2-2; 13 bases map to TRBD2. This CDR3 has 14 amino acids. Looked up from germline, CDR1 is SGHVS and CDR2 is FNYEAQ. V trimming: 7 bases; J trimming: 8 bases; junction bases outside the gene matches: 4. CDR3 residues: CASTGLAGVGELFF. The CDR3, as DNA: TGTGCCAGCACCGGACTAGCGGGAGTTGGGGAGCTGTTTTTT.

This clone has a single count. This rearrangement joins TRBV3-1 (or the pseudogene TRBV3-2) to TRBJ1-3; TRBD1 matches 7 bases. CDR1 LGHDT and CDR2 YNNKEL come from the germline V gene (reference sequence). The trim removed 2 bases at V and 7 bases at J, leaving 5 bases unmatched. This CDR3 has 14 residues. The CDR3 loop is CASSQFDRANTIYF. The CDR3 DNA follows: TGTGCCAGCAGCCAATTTGACAGGGCGAACACCATATATTTT.

Here the CDR3 reads CASRARPTEAFF. CDR3 bases: TGTGCCAGCAGAGCCCGACCGACGGAAGCTTTCTTT. The chain combines TRBV28 with TRBJ1-1; no firm D call. CDR3 size: 12 residues. Deletions cut 6 bases from V and 8 bases from J, with 13 bases between. Per germline, CDR1 MDHEN and CDR2 SYDVKM.